Listed below are T cell receptor beta chains from one sample, sequenced in a study of blood T cells in healthy people across ages. TCRdb fed the 5' RACE reads into MiXCR, producing one record per CDR3 protein. This sample has approximately 1.5 million distinct CDR3 sequences; roughly two fifths occur once, and the top ten carry about 4.1%. Material for sequencing was blood. Receptor source: a woman aged 18-29 years in good health. Both conserved end residues are part of each CDR3. A D gene is named only where the DNA matches it firmly. Only part of the rows carry a size: once, few, many, or a class if the clone is expanded.

j_call,v_call,d_call,clone_size,cdr3_aa,cdr3_nt
TRBJ1-5,TRBV6-6,TRBD1,NA,CASSFSEQGPQPQHF,TGTGCCAGCAGTTTCTCGGAACAGGGGCCTCAGCCCCAGCATTTT
TRBJ2-7,TRBV11-2,TRBD1,NA,CASSALTGGPYNEQYF,TGTGCCAGCAGCGCCCTGACAGGGGGACCCTACAATGAGCAGTACTTC
TRBJ2-7,TRBV4-1,TRBD2,NA,CASSQGDGTTPSYEQYF,TGCGCCAGCAGCCAAGGTGACGGGACTACACCCTCCTACGAGCAGTACTTC
TRBJ1-3,TRBV29-1,NA,NA,CSVKLGYSGNTIYF,TGCAGCGTAAAACTCGGCTACTCTGGAAACACCATATATTTT
TRBJ2-3,TRBV6-2/TRBV6-3,NA,few,CASSLLRITDTQYF,TGTGCCAGCAGTCTACTTAGGATTACAGATACGCAGTATTTT
TRBJ1-2,TRBV7-9,NA,NA,CASNQGDGGYTF,TGTGCCAGCAACCAAGGGGATGGCGGCTACACCTTC
TRBJ2-1,TRBV7-9,NA,few,CASSTRHLVPPYNEQFF,TGTGCCAGCAGCACCCGCCATCTAGTTCCTCCTTACAATGAGCAGTTCTTC
TRBJ1-2,TRBV7-2,NA,NA,CASSWTMGNYGYTF,TGTGCCAGCAGCTGGACAATGGGTAACTATGGCTACACCTTC
TRBJ1-1,TRBV6-2/TRBV6-3,NA,few,CASSFGTAKKEAFF,TGTGCCAGCAGTTTTGGAACAGCGAAAAAAGAAGCTTTCTTT
TRBJ2-1,TRBV27,TRBD1,NA,CASSLTGGYSSYNEQFF,TGTGCCAGCAGTTTGACAGGGGGTTATTCCTCCTACAATGAGCAGTTCTTC
TRBJ2-1,TRBV7-2,NA,many,CASSNQGPRQFF,TGTGCCAGCAGCAATCAGGGTCCGCGGCAGTTCTTC
TRBJ1-5,TRBV28,NA,NA,CASSFTRRDSNQPQHF,TGTGCCAGCAGTTTTACCCGACGGGATAGCAATCAGCCCCAGCATTTT
TRBJ2-5,TRBV6-6,NA,NA,CASRHNRVNEQYF,TGTGCCAGCAGGCATAACAGGGTCAATGAGCAGTACTTC
TRBJ2-3,TRBV3-1,NA,NA,CASSPILEVSTDTQYF,TGTGCCAGCAGCCCCATACTAGAAGTTAGCACAGATACGCAGTATTTT
TRBJ1-1,TRBV18,TRBD1,NA,CASSRDSATAFF,TGTGCCAGCTCACGGGACAGTGCTACAGCTTTCTTT
TRBJ1-2,TRBV27,NA,NA,CASRPLRVNYGYTF,TGTGCCAGCAGACCGCTCAGGGTTAACTATGGCTACACCTTC
TRBJ1-2,TRBV27,TRBD1,few,CASREYRGANYGYTF,TGTGCCAGCAGAGAATACAGGGGAGCTAACTATGGCTACACCTTC
TRBJ2-7,TRBV6-1,TRBD1,NA,CASRQPGQEREQYF,TGTGCCAGCAGACAGCCGGGACAGGAGCGCGAGCAGTACTTC
TRBJ2-7,TRBV4-1,TRBD1,NA,CASSQERQGAYEQYF,TGCGCCAGCAGCCAGGAGCGACAGGGGGCCTACGAGCAGTACTTC
TRBJ2-7,TRBV29-1,TRBD2,few,CSARQRGEQYF,TGCAGCGCCAGACAGCGGGGCGAGCAGTACTTC
TRBJ1-5,TRBV24-1,NA,few,CATAGGPGPQHF,TGTGCCACCGCCGGGGGTCCGGGACCCCAGCATTTT
TRBJ2-5,TRBV19,NA,NA,CASSIQTVGETQYF,TGTGCCAGTAGTATCCAGACAGTCGGCGAGACCCAGTACTTC
TRBJ2-1,TRBV4-1,NA,few,CASSRSALGVVYSEQFF,TGCGCCAGCAGCCGCTCTGCTTTGGGGGTGGTATACAGTGAGCAGTTCTTC
TRBJ1-1,TRBV6-5,NA,NA,CASSYSGGRSNTEAFF,TGTGCCAGCAGTTACTCGGGCGGGAGATCGAACACTGAAGCTTTCTTT
TRBJ1-2,TRBV29-1,TRBD1,NA,CSVPRLEQGRPPNYGYTF,TGCAGCGTTCCCCGACTGGAACAGGGGCGACCCCCTAACTATGGCTACACCTTC
TRBJ1-1,TRBV20-1,NA,few,CSARDFQDLNTEAFF,TGCAGTGCTAGAGATTTTCAGGACCTTAACACTGAAGCTTTCTTT
TRBJ1-4,TRBV11-2,NA,NA,CAGSLGTSANEKLFF,TGTGCCGGCAGCTTAGGGACATCGGCTAACGAAAAACTGTTTTTT
TRBJ1-2,TRBV7-2,NA,few,CASSLERANYGYTF,TGTGCCAGCAGCTTAGAACGAGCTAACTATGGCTACACCTTC
TRBJ1-4,TRBV5-1,NA,NA,CASSLGTRPEEKLFF,TGCGCCAGCAGCTTGGGGACAAGGCCGGAGGAAAAACTGTTTTTT
TRBJ2-1,TRBV6-6,NA,NA,CASSQGRLLTEQFF,TGTGCCAGCTCCCAGGGGCGGTTACTCACTGAGCAGTTCTTC
TRBJ2-1,TRBV27,TRBD2,NA,CASMRALAGGYEQFF,TGTGCCAGCATGCGCGCACTAGCGGGAGGCTATGAGCAGTTCTTC
TRBJ2-1,TRBV15,NA,NA,CATSRDRRGPTYNEQFF,TGTGCCACCAGCAGAGATCGGCGGGGGCCAACCTACAATGAGCAGTTCTTC
TRBJ2-7,TRBV20-1,NA,NA,CSAGGSYEQYF,TGCAGTGCCGGAGGCTCCTACGAGCAGTACTTC
TRBJ2-7,TRBV11-3,TRBD2,NA,CASSSTSGGPYEQYF,TGTGCCAGCAGCTCGACTAGCGGGGGTCCCTACGAGCAGTACTTC
TRBJ1-1,TRBV15,NA,NA,CATSRGDGRRSEAFF,TGTGCCACCAGCAGAGGGGACGGACGGAGAAGTGAAGCTTTCTTT
TRBJ2-7,TRBV20-1,NA,NA,CSAETYNEQYF,TGCAGTGCGGAAACTTACAATGAGCAGTACTTC
TRBJ1-1,TRBV7-2,NA,NA,CASSTLRPAEAFF,TGTGCCAGCAGTACTCTCCGTCCCGCTGAAGCTTTCTTT
TRBJ2-3,TRBV5-4,TRBD2,NA,CASSSPSGRMVDTQYF,TGTGCCAGCAGCTCACCTAGCGGGAGGATGGTAGATACGCAGTATTTT
TRBJ1-2,TRBV9,NA,many,CASSADYLNYGYTF,TGTGCCAGCAGCGCGGACTACCTTAACTATGGCTACACCTTC
TRBJ2-7,TRBV10-3,NA,few,CAISEGTGMRAYEQYF,TGTGCCATCAGTGAGGGAACAGGAATGCGGGCCTACGAGCAGTACTTC
TRBJ1-2,TRBV7-3,NA,few,CASSRGAGMDGYTF,TGTGCCAGCAGCCGTGGGGCAGGGATGGATGGCTACACCTTC
TRBJ2-1,TRBV15,TRBD2,NA,CATKPSGRALIEEQFF,TGTGCCACGAAGCCTAGCGGGAGGGCCCTGATTGAGGAGCAGTTCTTC
TRBJ2-7,TRBV6-6,TRBD1,NA,CASSYGTGGSISYEQYF,TGTGCCAGCAGTTACGGGACAGGGGGCTCCATTTCCTACGAGCAGTACTTC
TRBJ1-1,TRBV4-1,NA,NA,CASSQGRGRNTEAFF,TGCGCCAGCAGCCAAGGGAGGGGAAGGAACACTGAAGCTTTCTTT
TRBJ1-2,TRBV11-1,NA,few,CASSLVFGDGYTF,TGTGCCAGCAGCTTAGTATTTGGGGACGGCTACACCTTC
TRBJ2-7,TRBV29-1,NA,many,CSIVESYEQYF,TGCAGCATTGTGGAGTCCTACGAGCAGTACTTC